This T cell receptor beta chain was sequenced in a study of circulating and synovial CD4+ cells in juvenile arthritis. General observations from the study: Measured synovium overlap likely understates the true shared repertoire. Diversity here was lower than in bulk blood CD4 cells. Compared with bulk blood, circulating pathogenic-like lymphocytes shared substantially more CDR3 sequences with synovial T cells.

Data came from immunoSEQ multiplex PCR; TCRdb stores just in-frame clones and leaves some out. The repertoire consists of about 32,000 clones, with more than 90% occurring once and the leading ten covering 0.68%. Worth noting for this clone: What it recognizes is unknown.

The germline CDR1 and CDR2 sequences are SGHVS and FQNEAQ. V was clipped by 8 bases and J by 6 bases, with 17 bases between them. CDR3 length: 14 residues. Donors were patients with active juvenile idiopathic arthritis. The receptor's source is a human donor with juvenile idiopathic arthritis. The sequenced sample was CD4+ T cells from blood. The chain employs TRBV7-8 and TRBJ2-1, with a weak D call TRBD2 (6 bases). CDR3 protein: CASASWRGVNEQFF. The CDR3 nucleotides read TGTGCCAGCGCCTCCTGGCGCGGGGTCAATGAGCAGTTCTTC. Based on the CDR3 plus reference TRBV7-8 and TRBJ2-1, the full variable domain is GAGVSQSPRYKVAKRGQDVALRCDPISGHVSLFWYQQALGQGPEFLTYFQNEAQLDKSGLPSDRFFAERPEGSVSTLKIQRTQQEDSAVYLCASASWRGVNEQFFGPGTRLTVL.